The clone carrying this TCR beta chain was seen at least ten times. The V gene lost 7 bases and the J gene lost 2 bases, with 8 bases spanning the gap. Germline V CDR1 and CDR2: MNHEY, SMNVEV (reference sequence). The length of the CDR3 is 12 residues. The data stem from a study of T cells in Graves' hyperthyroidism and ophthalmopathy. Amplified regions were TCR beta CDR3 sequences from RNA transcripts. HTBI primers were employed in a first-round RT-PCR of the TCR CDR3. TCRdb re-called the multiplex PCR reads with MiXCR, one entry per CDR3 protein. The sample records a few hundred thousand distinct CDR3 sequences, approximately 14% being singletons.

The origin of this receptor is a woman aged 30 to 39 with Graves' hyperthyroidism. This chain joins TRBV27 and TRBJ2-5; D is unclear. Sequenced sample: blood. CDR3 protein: CASTSPQETQYF. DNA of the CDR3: TGTGCCAGCACCTCTCCACAAGAGACCCAGTACTTC.